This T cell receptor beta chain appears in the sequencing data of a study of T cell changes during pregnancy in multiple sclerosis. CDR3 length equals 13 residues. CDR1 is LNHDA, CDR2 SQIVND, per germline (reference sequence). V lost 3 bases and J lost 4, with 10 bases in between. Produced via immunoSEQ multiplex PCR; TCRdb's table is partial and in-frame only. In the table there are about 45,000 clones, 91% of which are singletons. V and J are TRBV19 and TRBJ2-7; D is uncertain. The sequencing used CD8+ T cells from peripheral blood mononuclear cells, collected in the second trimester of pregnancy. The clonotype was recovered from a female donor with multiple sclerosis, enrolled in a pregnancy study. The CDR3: CASSMGQLYEQYF. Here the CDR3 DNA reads TGTGCCAGTAGTATGGGCCAGTTGTACGAGCAGTACTTC.